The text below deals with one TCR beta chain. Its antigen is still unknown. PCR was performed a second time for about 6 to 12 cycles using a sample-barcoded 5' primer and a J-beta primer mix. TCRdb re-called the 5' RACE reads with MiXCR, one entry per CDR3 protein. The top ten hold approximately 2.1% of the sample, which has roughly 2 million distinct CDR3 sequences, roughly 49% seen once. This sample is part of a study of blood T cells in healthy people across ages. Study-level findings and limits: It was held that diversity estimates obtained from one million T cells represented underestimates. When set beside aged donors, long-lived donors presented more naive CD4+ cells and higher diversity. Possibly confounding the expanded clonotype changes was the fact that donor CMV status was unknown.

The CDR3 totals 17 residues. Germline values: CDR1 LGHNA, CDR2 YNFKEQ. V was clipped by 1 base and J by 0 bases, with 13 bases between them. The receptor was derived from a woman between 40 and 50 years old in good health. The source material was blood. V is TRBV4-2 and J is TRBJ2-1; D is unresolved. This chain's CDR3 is CASSQGFGDPSYNEQFF. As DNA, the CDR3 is TGTGCCAGCAGCCAAGGGTTTGGGGATCCCTCCTACAATGAGCAGTTCTTC.